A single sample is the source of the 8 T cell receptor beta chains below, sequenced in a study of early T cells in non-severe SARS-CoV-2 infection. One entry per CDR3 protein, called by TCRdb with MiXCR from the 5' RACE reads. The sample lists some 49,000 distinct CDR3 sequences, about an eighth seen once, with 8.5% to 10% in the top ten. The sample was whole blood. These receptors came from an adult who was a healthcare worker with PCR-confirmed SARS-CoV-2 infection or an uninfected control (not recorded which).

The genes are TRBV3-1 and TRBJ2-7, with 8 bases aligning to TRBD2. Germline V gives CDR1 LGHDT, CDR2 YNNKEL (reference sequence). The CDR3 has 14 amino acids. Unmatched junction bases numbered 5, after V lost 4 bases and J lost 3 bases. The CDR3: CASSLGLERYEQYF. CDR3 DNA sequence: TGTGCCAGCAGCCTGGGACTAGAGCGCTACGAGCAGTACTTC.

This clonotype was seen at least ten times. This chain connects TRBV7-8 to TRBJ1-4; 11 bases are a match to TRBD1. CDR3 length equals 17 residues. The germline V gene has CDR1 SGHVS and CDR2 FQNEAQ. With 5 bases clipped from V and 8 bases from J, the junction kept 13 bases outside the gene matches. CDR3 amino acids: CASSPRVPGQGEEKLFF. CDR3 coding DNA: TGTGCCAGCAGCCCTAGGGTCCCGGGACAGGGGGAAGAAAAACTGTTTTTT.

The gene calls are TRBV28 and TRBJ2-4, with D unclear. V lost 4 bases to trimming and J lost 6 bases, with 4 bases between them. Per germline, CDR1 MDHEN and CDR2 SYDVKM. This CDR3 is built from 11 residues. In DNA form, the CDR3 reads TGTGCCAGCAGTTCAGGAAACATTCAGTACTTC. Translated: CASSSGNIQYF.

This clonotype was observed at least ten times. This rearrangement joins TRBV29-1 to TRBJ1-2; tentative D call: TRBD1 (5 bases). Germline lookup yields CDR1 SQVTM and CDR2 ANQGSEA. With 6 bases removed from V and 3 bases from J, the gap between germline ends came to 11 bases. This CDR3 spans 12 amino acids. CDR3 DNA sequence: TGCAGCGTGATCGGGGGGGACTATGGCTACACCTTC. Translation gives CSVIGGDYGYTF.

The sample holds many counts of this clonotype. The CDR3 DNA reads TGTGCCAGCAGCTCAATCTTGAGAAGCGAAGCTTTCTTT. Translation gives CASSSILRSEAFF. V is TRBV6-5 and J is TRBJ1-1; no clear D gene. V shed 6 bases and J shed 8 bases, with 16 bases lying between them. Germline values: CDR1 MNHEY, CDR2 SVGAGI. This CDR3 region has 13 residues.

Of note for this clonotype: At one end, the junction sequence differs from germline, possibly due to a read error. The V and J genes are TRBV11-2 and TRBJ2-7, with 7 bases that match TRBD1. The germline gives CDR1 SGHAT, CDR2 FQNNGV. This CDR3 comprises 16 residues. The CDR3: CASSLEGQRSSYEQYF. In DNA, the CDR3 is TGTGCCAGCAGCCTAGAGGGACAGAGGAGCTCCTACGAGCAGTACTTC.

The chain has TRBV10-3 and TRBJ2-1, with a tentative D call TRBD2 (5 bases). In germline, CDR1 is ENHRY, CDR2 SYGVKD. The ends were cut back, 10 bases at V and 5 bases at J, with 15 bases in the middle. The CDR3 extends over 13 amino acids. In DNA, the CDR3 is TGTGCCACAAATAGCGTTACGGACAATGAGCAGTTCTTC. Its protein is CATNSVTDNEQFF.

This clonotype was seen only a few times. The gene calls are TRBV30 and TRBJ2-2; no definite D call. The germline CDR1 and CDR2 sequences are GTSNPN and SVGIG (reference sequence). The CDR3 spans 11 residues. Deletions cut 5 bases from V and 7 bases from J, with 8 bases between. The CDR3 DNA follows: TGTGCCTGGGCCGAGCACGGGGAGCTGTTTTTT. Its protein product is CAWAEHGELFF.